This T cell receptor beta chain stems from a study of a mutant IDH1 vaccine in newly diagnosed glioma. Across the whole study: In some groups vaccination began 4-6 weeks post-radiotherapy; others received it with temozolomide. Treated patients showed a male proportion of approximately 62%, a female proportion of approximately 38%, and a mean age of 40.4 years. General study points: Pseudoprogression seemed unlinked to shifts in top peripheral T cell clonotypes.

Concerning this clone: No antigen is known for it. This may be a read error, as it is one base from a much larger clone. The same CDR3 is also encoded by other DNA sequences in this sample.

Some clones are missing from TCRdb's copy, which holds only in-frame ones; the method was immunoSEQ multiplex PCR. The sample yields about 43,000 clones, 65% to 85% seen once. The CDR3 covers 13 residues. Germline V gene data show CDR1 as GTSNPN and CDR2 as SVGIG (reference sequence). Time point denoted: week 23, last vaccination. All doses held 300 ug of mutant IDH1 20-mer peptide, with topical imiquimod. In every donor, the tumor was a new WHO grade 3 or 4 IDH1-mutant, ATRX-lost astrocytoma. This rearrangement joins TRBV30 to TRBJ1-1, with D maybe TRBD1 (5 bases). The material sequenced was PBMCs, taken from a glioma patient whose treatment included an IDH1 peptide vaccine. The TCR was taken from a woman aged 18-29 years with glioma. Some clones in this sample may be carry-over from other donors' samples. The CDR3 bases are TGTGCCTGGACTGTAGGGGCCCGCGCTGAAGCTTTCTTC. Translated, it gives CAWTVGARAEAFF. The complete variable domain, with remaining parts taken from reference TRBV30 and TRBJ1-1, reads SQTIHQWPATLVQPVGSPLSLECTVEGTSNPNLYWYRQAAGRGLQLLFYSVGIGQISSEVPQNLSASRPQDRQFILSSKKLLLSDSGFYLCAWTVGARAEAFFGQGTRLTVV.